The 10 T cell receptor beta chains given below trace back to one sample, sequenced in a study of T cell repertoires in cytomegalovirus infection. MiXCR, applied by TCRdb to the reads, yields one record per CDR3 protein. The top ten clones hold around 2.6% of a sample with 680,000 or so distinct CDR3 sequences, roughly a third of them seen once. The specimen sequenced was PBMCs. The source is a human donor in good health (CMV status not recorded). Some clones in this sample may be carry-over from other donors' samples.

This clonotype was detected only a few times. The rearrangement joins TRBV19 to TRBJ2-5; the D gene is possibly TRBD1 (7 bases). From germline, CDR1 is LNHDA and CDR2 SQIVND (reference sequence). The germline V and J ends were trimmed by 3 bases and 6 bases, with 14 bases remaining between them. The CDR3 has 14 residues. Here the CDR3 reads CASSIQGGSKTQYF. Here the CDR3 DNA reads TGTGCCAGTAGTATCCAGGGGGGTTCGAAGACCCAGTACTTC.

Only a few counts were recorded for this clonotype. This sequence joins TRBV7-2 and TRBJ1-6; D perhaps matches TRBD1 (5 bases). Trimming shortened V by 5 bases and J by 10 bases, and 15 bases separated the two germline ends. CDR1 is SGHTA and CDR2 is FQGNSA in the germline V gene. The CDR3 is 14 amino acids. CDR3 protein: CASSIPGSSSPLHF. Here the CDR3 DNA reads TGTGCCAGCAGCATCCCAGGGAGTTCATCACCCCTCCACTTT.

This clonotype turned up a few times. This chain links TRBV6-2 or TRBV6-3 with TRBJ2-3; tentatively, D is TRBD1 (5 bases). Between the trimmed V and J ends, which lost 1 base and 3 bases, there was a span of 8 bases. The CDR3 has 14 residues. The germline V gene has CDR1 MNHEY and CDR2 SVGEGT. The CDR3 DNA is TGTGCCAGCAGTTACTATCCAGGGACAGATACGCAGTATTTT. Amino acids: CASSYYPGTDTQYF.

On this clonotype: The CDR3 carries no conserved terminal phenylalanine or tryptophan, so it likely arises from a read error. This rearrangement joins TRBV10-3 to TRBJ2-7, with TRBD2 matching over 7 bases. The CDR3 length is 16 residues. Germline lookup yields CDR1 ENHRY and CDR2 SYGVKD. V trimming: 3 bases; J trimming: 2 bases; junction bases outside the gene matches: 10. The CDR3 sequence is CAISEQLFGGAYEQYL. The CDR3 DNA is TGTGCCATCAGTGAACAACTATTTGGGGGGGCCTACGAGCAGTACTTA.

At least ten counts were recorded for this clonotype. CDR3 region: CASSEDRYNEQFF. CDR3 bases: TGTGCCAGCAGTGAAGACAGGTACAATGAGCAGTTCTTC. The V gene is TRBV6-1, the J gene TRBJ2-1, with D maybe TRBD1 (5 bases). Per germline, CDR1 MNHNS and CDR2 SASEGT. V lost 1 base and J 4 bases, leaving 5 bases between the germline ends. This CDR3 region has 13 residues.

The chain recombines TRBV2 with TRBJ1-5; 7 bases are a match to TRBD1. This CDR3 contains 14 residues. J was trimmed by 9 bases and V by 0 bases; bases with no gene match: 5. Germline V lookup: CDR1 SNHLY, CDR2 FYNNEI. The CDR3 DNA reads TGTGCCAGCAGTGAAGCGCTAAGGGGGCGGCCCCAGCATTTT. Its translation is CASSEALRGRPQHF.

This clonotype has at least ten counts. The chain couples TRBV6-1 to TRBJ1-5; perhaps TRBD1 as D (5 bases). With 9 bases removed from V and 4 bases from J, the gap between germline ends came to 13 bases. The CDR3 has 13 residues. Germline loops: CDR1 MNHNS, CDR2 SASEGT. In nucleotides, the CDR3 is TGTGCCAGTATGGGGCAGGGTAATCAGCCCCAGCATTTT. The encoded protein is CASMGQGNQPQHF.

This clonotype turned up a few times. J is TRBJ1-2 and V is TRBV6-1; 8 bases match TRBD1. CDR3 size: 14 residues. Per the germline V gene, CDR1 is MNHNS and CDR2 is SASEGT. V trimming: 8 bases; J trimming: 1 base; junction bases outside the gene matches: 6. In DNA, the CDR3 is TGTGCCAGCCGCCGGGACAGGAGTAACTATGGCTACACCTTC. Translation gives CASRRDRSNYGYTF.

This clonotype was seen only a few times. This chain joins TRBV4-1 and TRBJ1-2; tentatively, D is TRBD1 (5 bases). The CDR3 is 15 amino acids. The V and J ends lost 0 bases and 4 bases respectively, with 12 bases between them. Germline-derived CDR1 and CDR2 are MGHRA and YSYEKL. CDR3 nucleotides: TGCGCCAGCAGCCAAGACGACAGCCCCTTCTATGGCTACACCTTC. Its translation: CASSQDDSPFYGYTF.

The chain joins TRBV7-2 to TRBJ2-7, with D tentatively TRBD1 (6 bases). CDR3 size: 13 residues. V was cut by 5 bases and J by 5 bases, with 13 bases left in between. CDR1 is SGHTA and CDR2 is FQGNSA in the germline V gene. The CDR3 DNA reads TGTGCCAGCAGCCCCCGGGACATCAACGAGCAGTACTTC. Translated: CASSPRDINEQYF.